What follows are 13 T cell receptor beta chains derived from one specimen sequenced in a study of identical twins. TCRdb reanalysed the 5' RACE reads using MiXCR and keeps one entry per CDR3 protein. The sample yields 200,000 to 250,000 distinct CDR3 sequences, over 9.5% seen once. Separately, the same data were catalogued under a study of yellow fever vaccine responses in identical twins.

Sequencing used memory (CD45RO+) T cells sorted from blood. All receptors derive from a young woman in good health.

This clonotype occurred a few times. CDR3 DNA sequence: TGTGCCAGCAGCGGCGGATTTGAGCAGCCCGGGGAGCTGTTTTTT. Amino acids: CASSGGFEQPGELFF. This chain uses TRBV6-2 or TRBV6-3 with TRBJ2-2; D unresolved. The CDR3 consists of 15 residues. Deletions cut 6 bases from V and 6 bases from J, with 17 bases between. The V gene's germline CDR1 is MNHEY and CDR2 SVGEGT.

This clonotype occurred a few times. This CDR3 reads CASSFPSGAGELFF. DNA for the CDR3: TGTGCCAGCAGTTTCCCCAGCGGGGCCGGGGAGCTGTTTTTT. V gene TRBV28 combines with J gene TRBJ2-2; 7 bases are a match to TRBD2. V was pared by 3 bases and J by 6 bases, with 4 bases of the junction left unmatched. The germline gives CDR1 MDHEN, CDR2 SYDVKM. This CDR3 region has 14 residues.

Comment on this clonotype: An end of the junction differs from the germline gene, which may be a read error. The chain couples TRBV20-1 to TRBJ2-1, with D unclear. The CDR3 sequence is 15 residues long. CDR1 is DFQATT, CDR2 SNEGSKA, per germline (reference sequence). The CDR3 spells CCARRNLDSYNEQFF. Written as DNA, the CDR3 is TGCTGTGCTAGACGGAACCTTGATTCCTACAATGAGCAGTTCTTC.

In its sample, this clonotype was seen a few times. The chain is built from TRBV6-2 or TRBV6-3 and TRBJ2-7, with TRBD2 matching 8 bases. The V gene end was trimmed by 5 bases and the J gene end by 2 bases; junction bases not matched to a gene: 5. The CDR3 runs to 14 residues. Germline V gene lookup returns CDR1 MNHEY and CDR2 SVGEGT. The CDR3 loop reads CASSRTSKTYEQYF. Written as DNA, the CDR3 is TGTGCCAGCAGTCGGACTAGCAAGACCTACGAGCAGTACTTC.

The chain links TRBV4-3 to TRBJ2-1; TRBD2 matches 11 bases. The CDR3 is made up of 17 amino acids. J lost 8 bases, V lost 1 base, and 10 bases had no gene match. Germline lookup yields CDR1 LGHNA and CDR2 YSLEER. As DNA, the CDR3 is TGCGCCAGCAGCCAAGGGGTAGCGGGAGGGATCGTGGATGAGCAGTTCTTC. It codes for CASSQGVAGGIVDEQFF.

This clonotype was counted a single time. The chain employs TRBV28 and TRBJ2-7, with D unclear. CDR1 and CDR2 (germline): MDHEN, SYDVKM. The V end lost 5 bases, the J end lost 4 bases, and 9 bases lay between the germline ends. This CDR3 is 12 amino acids long. Here the CDR3 DNA reads TGTGCCAGCAGTCGTGGCTGGTACGAGCAGTACTTC. It encodes CASSRGWYEQYF. Combining the CDR3 with reference TRBV28 and TRBJ2-7 gives the whole variable domain DVKVTQSSRYLVKRTGEKVFLECVQDMDHENMFWYRQDPGLGLRLIYFSYDVKMKEKGDIPEGYSVSREKKERFSLILESASTNQTSMYLCASSRGWYEQYFGPGTRLTVT.

In its sample, this clonotype was seen many times. V gene TRBV27 combines with J gene TRBJ2-7; maybe TRBD2 (6 bases). V lost 4 bases and J 4 bases, leaving 11 bases between the germline ends. In germline, CDR1 is MNHEY, CDR2 SMNVEV (reference sequence). The CDR3 is 13 residues long. In nucleotides, the CDR3 is TGTGCCAGCAGTTCCCCGGGGGAATACGAGCAGTACTTC. Translation: CASSSPGEYEQYF.

This clonotype was seen only a few times. This sequence joins TRBV29-1 and TRBJ1-1; D is uncertain. V dropped 6 bases and J dropped 5 bases, with 7 bases sitting between them. From germline, CDR1 is SQVTM and CDR2 ANQGSEA. This CDR3 spans 10 amino acids. In nucleotides, the CDR3 is TGCAGCGTCAGAAGAACTGAAGCTTTCTTT. It yields the protein CSVRRTEAFF. Full variable domain (outside the CDR3, taken from reference TRBV29-1 and TRBJ1-1): SAVISQKPSRDICQRGTSLTIQCQVDSQVTMMFWYRQQPGQSLTLIATANQGSEATYESGFVIDKFPISRPNLTFSTLTVSNMSPEDSSIYLCSVRRTEAFFGQGTRLTVV.

This clonotype was detected ten times or more. V is TRBV12-3 or TRBV12-4 and J is TRBJ2-5; 10 bases map to TRBD2. The junction had 3 bases not matched to a gene; V was cut back by 3 bases and J by 2 bases. The CDR3 contains 15 residues. CDR3: CASSFLAGAQETQYF. The CDR3 DNA sequence: TGTGCCAGCAGTTTTCTAGCGGGAGCACAAGAGACCCAGTACTTC.

The sample holds a few counts of this clonotype. The V and J genes are TRBV12-3 or TRBV12-4 and TRBJ2-7; 8 bases line up with TRBD1. V trimming: 7 bases; J trimming: 2 bases; junction bases outside the gene matches: 7. CDR3 length: 14 amino acids. CDR3 nucleotide sequence: TGTGCCAGCAACCGGGACAGGACGGCCTACGAGCAGTACTTC. Amino acid sequence: CASNRDRTAYEQYF.

This clonotype was picked up many times. J is TRBJ1-6 and V is TRBV3-1; D unclear. Germline lookup yields CDR1 LGHDT and CDR2 YNNKEL (reference sequence). V shed 8 bases and J shed 4 bases, with 9 bases lying between them. The CDR3 extends over 13 amino acids. The CDR3 sequence is CASGGNYNSPLHF. As DNA, the CDR3 is TGTGCCAGCGGCGGCAATTATAATTCACCCCTCCACTTT.

For the CDR3, the DNA is TGTGCCAGCAGCTTACAGGGAGGTGGATCCTACGAGCAGTACTTC. Protein: CASSLQGGGSYEQYF. The rearrangement uses TRBV7-3 and TRBJ2-7; tentative D call: TRBD2 (6 bases). The CDR3 loop spans 15 amino acids. The germline V and J ends were trimmed by 2 bases and 1 base, with 12 bases remaining between them. Per the germline V gene, CDR1 is SGHTA and CDR2 is FQGTGA.

This sequence joins TRBV9 and TRBJ2-3; 7 bases agree with TRBD2. Germline V lookup: CDR1 SGDLS, CDR2 YYNGEE. The CDR3 totals 16 residues. V dropped 3 bases and J dropped 0; count of bases not matched to a gene: 7. CDR3 bases: TGTGCCAGCAGCGCGCAAAGCGGGACTAGCACAGATACGCAGTATTTT. It specifies CASSAQSGTSTDTQYF.